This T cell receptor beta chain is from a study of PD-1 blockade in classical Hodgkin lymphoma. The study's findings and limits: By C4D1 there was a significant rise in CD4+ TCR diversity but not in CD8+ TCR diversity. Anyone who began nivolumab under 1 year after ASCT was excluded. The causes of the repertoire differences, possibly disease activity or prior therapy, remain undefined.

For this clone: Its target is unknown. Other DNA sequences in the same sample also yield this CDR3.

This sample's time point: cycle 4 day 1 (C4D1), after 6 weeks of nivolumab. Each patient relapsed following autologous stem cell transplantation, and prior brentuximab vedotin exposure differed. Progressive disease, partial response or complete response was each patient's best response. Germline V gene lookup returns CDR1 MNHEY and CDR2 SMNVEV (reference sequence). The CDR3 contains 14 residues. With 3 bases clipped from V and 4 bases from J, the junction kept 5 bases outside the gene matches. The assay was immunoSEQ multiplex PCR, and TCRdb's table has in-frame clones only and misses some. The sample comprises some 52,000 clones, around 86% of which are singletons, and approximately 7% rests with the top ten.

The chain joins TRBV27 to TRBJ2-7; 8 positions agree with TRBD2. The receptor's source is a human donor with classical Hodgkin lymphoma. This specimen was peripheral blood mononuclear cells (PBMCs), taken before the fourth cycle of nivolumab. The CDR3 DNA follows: TGTGCCAGCAGTTTGAGCGGGAGCGGTTACGAGCAGTACTTC. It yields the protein CASSLSGSGYEQYF.